These T cell receptor beta chains were read from a single sample in a study of T cells in Graves' hyperthyroidism and ophthalmopathy. TCRdb re-derived calls from the multiplex PCR reads in MiXCR, one entry per CDR3 protein. Here the sample spans approximately 560,000 distinct CDR3 sequences, roughly 50% being singletons. Sequencing was done on a sample of peripheral blood or thyroid tissue (not recorded which). Receptor source: a woman younger than 30 with Graves' hyperthyroidism. The CDR3 runs from the conserved cysteine through the conserved F or W. The D gene is left open where the match is weak. Clone size appears in some rows only: once, few, many, or a class for an expanded clone.

d_call	v_call	j_call	clone_size	cdr3_nt	cdr3_aa
.	TRBV20-1	TRBJ2-7	few	TGCAGTGCTTCGGACCGGTCGGACTACGAGCAGTACTTC	CSASDRSDYEQYF
TRBD2	TRBV6-6	TRBJ2-7	.	TGTGCCAGTCGGGGACTAGCCTTCTACGAGCAGTACTTC	CASRGLAFYEQYF
.	TRBV5-6	TRBJ1-3	.	TGTGCCAGCAGCTTACCTTCCCGAAACACCATATATTTT	CASSLPSRNTIYF
TRBD1	TRBV9	TRBJ1-2	many	TGTGCCAGCAGCGTGACAGGGGAAGCTAACTATGGCTACACCTTC	CASSVTGEANYGYTF
TRBD1	TRBV5-1	TRBJ2-5	.	TGCGCCAGCAGCGGCGGAAGGGACAGCCTCGGGGAGACCCAGTACTTC	CASSGGRDSLGETQYF
TRBD1	TRBV10-3	TRBJ1-2	.	TGTGCCATCAGTGAGACAGGGGGCTTGGGCTACACCTTC	CAISETGGLGYTF
.	TRBV29-1	TRBJ2-2	few	TGCAGCGTACTCGGGACCCCCCGGAACACCGGGGAGCTGTTTTTT	CSVLGTPRNTGELFF
.	TRBV7-8	TRBJ2-6	.	TGTGCCGGAGGACAGGACGGGACTGAAGCTTTC	CAGGQDGTEAF
.	TRBV29-1	TRBJ1-3	many	TGCAGCGTTCTAGGCCCAGCTCGAAACACCATATATTTT	CSVLGPARNTIYF
.	TRBV5-1	TRBJ2-7	.	TGCGCCAGCAGCTTGAACCTCTGGGCGCTGACCTACGAGCAGTACTTC	CASSLNLWALTYEQYF
.	TRBV24-1	TRBJ2-3	few	TGTGCCACCAGTGACAGCATAGCGACGACAGATACGCAGTATTTT	CATSDSIATTDTQYF
.	TRBV24-1	TRBJ1-1	.	TGTGCCACCAGCTTAGGTCAGGGCGGCACTGAAGCTTTCTTT	CATSLGQGGTEAFF
.	TRBV14	TRBJ2-7	few	TGTGCCAGCAGCCAACGACTATCCTACGAGCAGTACTTC	CASSQRLSYEQYF
.	TRBV29-1	TRBJ2-6	.	TGCAGCGTTGAATTCTCGACCGAGGGCCGGGACCTAGGTGTGGCTTTC	CSVEFSTEGRDLGVAF
.	TRBV7-9	TRBJ2-7	many	TGTGCCAGCAGTTTCGCAGACTCCTACGAGCAGTACTTC	CASSFADSYEQYF
TRBD1	TRBV5-1	TRBJ1-4	.	TGCGCCAGCAGCAAGGGACAGGTCAGGGCGGCAACTAATGAAAAACTGTTTTTT	CASSKGQVRAATNEKLFF
.	TRBV6-1	TRBJ1-2	once	TGTGCCAGCAGATCGTCTCGGTTCTATGGCTACACCTTC	CASRSSRFYGYTF
.	TRBV7-9	TRBJ1-1	.	TGTGCCAGCAGCTTGGGGCCAGGGTGGAGAACTGAAGCTTTCTTT	CASSLGPGWRTEAFF